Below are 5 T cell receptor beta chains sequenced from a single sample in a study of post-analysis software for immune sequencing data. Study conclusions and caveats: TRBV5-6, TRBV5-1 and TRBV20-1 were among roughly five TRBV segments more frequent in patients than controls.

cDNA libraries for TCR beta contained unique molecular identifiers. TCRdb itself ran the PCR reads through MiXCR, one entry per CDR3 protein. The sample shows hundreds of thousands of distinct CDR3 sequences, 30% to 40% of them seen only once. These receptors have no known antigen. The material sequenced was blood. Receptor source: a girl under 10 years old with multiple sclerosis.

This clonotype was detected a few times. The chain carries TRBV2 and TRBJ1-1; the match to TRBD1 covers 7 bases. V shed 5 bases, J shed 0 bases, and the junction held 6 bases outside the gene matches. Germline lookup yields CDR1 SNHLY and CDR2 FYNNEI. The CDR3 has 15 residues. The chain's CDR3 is CASSPGTVVNTEAFF. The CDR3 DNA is TGTGCCAGCAGTCCCGGGACAGTTGTGAACACTGAAGCTTTCTTT.

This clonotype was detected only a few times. The CDR3 protein is CSARDQNSYNSPLHF. DNA for the CDR3: TGCAGTGCTAGAGATCAAAACAGCTATAATTCACCCCTCCACTTT. The chain combines TRBV20-1 with TRBJ1-6; D is uncertain. CDR3 length: 15 amino acids. The V end was cut by 0 bases, the J end by 3 bases, with 9 bases between. From germline, CDR1 is DFQATT and CDR2 SNEGSKA (reference sequence).

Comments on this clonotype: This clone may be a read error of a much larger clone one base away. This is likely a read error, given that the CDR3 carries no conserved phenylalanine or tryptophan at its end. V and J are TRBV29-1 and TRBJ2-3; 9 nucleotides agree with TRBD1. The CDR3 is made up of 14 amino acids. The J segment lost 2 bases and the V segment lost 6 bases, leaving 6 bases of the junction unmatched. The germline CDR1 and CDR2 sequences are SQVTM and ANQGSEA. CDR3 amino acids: CSVPGQGLTDTQYV. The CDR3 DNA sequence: TGCAGCGTACCGGGACAGGGTCTCACAGATACGCAGTATGTT.

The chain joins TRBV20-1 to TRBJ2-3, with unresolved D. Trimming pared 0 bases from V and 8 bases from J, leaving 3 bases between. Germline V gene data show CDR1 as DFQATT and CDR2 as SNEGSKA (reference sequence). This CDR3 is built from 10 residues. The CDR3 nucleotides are TGCAGTGCTAGAGATGTTACGCAGTATTTT. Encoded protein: CSARDVTQYF.

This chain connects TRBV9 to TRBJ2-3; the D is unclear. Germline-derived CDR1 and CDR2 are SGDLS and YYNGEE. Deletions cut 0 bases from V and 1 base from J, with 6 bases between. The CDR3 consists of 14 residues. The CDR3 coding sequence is TGTGCCAGCAGCGTAGACAGACGCACAGATACGCAGTATTTT. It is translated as CASSVDRRTDTQYF.